Presented here are 27 T cell receptor beta chains from one specimen sequenced in a study of blood T cells in healthy people across ages. Then a second PCR, running about 6 to 12 cycles, was carried out with a sample-barcoded 5' primer and a J-beta primer mix. TCRdb analysed the 5' RACE reads with MiXCR anew, one entry per CDR3 protein. Here the sample spans 910,000 or so distinct CDR3 sequences, roughly 50% being singletons. Sequencing input: blood. These receptors were taken from a woman in her fifties or sixties in good health.

The chain links TRBV7-9 to TRBJ2-3; D not resolved. Germline V lookup: CDR1 SEHNR, CDR2 FQNEAQ (reference sequence). The CDR3 has 14 residues. The V gene lost 5 bases and the J gene lost 3 bases, with 12 bases spanning the gap. The CDR3 sequence is CASSPEVWTDTQYF. DNA of the CDR3: TGTGCCAGCAGCCCCGAGGTGTGGACAGATACGCAGTATTTT.

The chain is built from TRBV6-5 and TRBJ2-5, with 9 bases lining up with TRBD2. Germline CDR1 MNHEY, CDR2 SVGAGI. The ends lost 5 bases at V and 11 bases at J; junction bases unmatched: 15. The CDR3 has 15 residues. The CDR3 sequence: CASSPPLAGIDEQYF. DNA for the CDR3: TGTGCCAGCAGTCCCCCGCTAGCGGGAATCGATGAGCAGTACTTC.

Concerning this clonotype itself: One end of the junction fails to match germline, which may point to a read error. This sequence joins TRBV5-6 and TRBJ2-3, with D maybe TRBD2 (5 bases). Germline CDR1 and CDR2: SGHDT and YYEEEE. The CDR3 has 15 residues. Here the CDR3 reads CASSSPASDGDMQYF. For the CDR3, the DNA is TGTGCCAGCAGCTCACCTGCAAGCGACGGGGATATGCAGTATTTT.

This clonotype was counted many times. The V call is TRBV29-1, the J call TRBJ2-5; D might be TRBD1 (5 bases). Trimming shortened V by 3 bases and J by 4 bases, and 15 bases separated the two germline ends. CDR3 size: 14 residues. Germline loops: CDR1 SQVTM, CDR2 ANQGSEA. CDR3 region: CSVEIMGRGETQYF. The CDR3 DNA sequence: TGCAGCGTTGAGATAATGGGGCGAGGAGAGACCCAGTACTTC.

The chain links TRBV9 to TRBJ1-1, with D uncertain. The CDR3 spans 13 residues. Germline values: CDR1 SGDLS, CDR2 YYNGEE. The V gene lost 1 base and the J gene lost 1 base, with 5 bases spanning the gap. CDR3 in amino acids: CASSVYGNTEAFF. CDR3 nucleotide sequence: TGTGCCAGCAGCGTATATGGGAACACTGAAGCTTTCTTT.

This clonotype was counted between two and nine times. The chain recombines TRBV15 with TRBJ2-5, with D tentatively TRBD2 (5 bases). The germline V and J ends were trimmed by 0 bases and 4 bases, with 12 bases remaining between them. The CDR3 spans 15 residues. CDR1 is LNHNV and CDR2 is YYDKDF in the germline V gene (reference sequence). Written as DNA, the CDR3 is TGTGCCACCAGCAGAGACAGTGGGAGAGGAGAGACCCAGTACTTC. It encodes CATSRDSGRGETQYF.

There are a few counts of this clonotype. The V and J genes are TRBV4-1 and TRBJ2-1; 9 bases align to TRBD2. Germline V gene lookup returns CDR1 MGHRA and CDR2 YSYEKL. The junction had 12 bases not matched to a gene; V was cut back by 0 bases and J by 9 bases. CDR3 size: 17 residues. The CDR3 region is CASSQDEAGGSFSEQFF. DNA of the CDR3: TGCGCCAGCAGCCAAGATGAGGCGGGAGGGTCGTTCAGTGAGCAGTTCTTC.

The chain links TRBV4-1 to TRBJ1-1; D unclear. Germline CDR1 MGHRA, CDR2 YSYEKL. The CDR3 has 16 residues. V lost 4 bases, J lost 0 bases, and 15 bases lay in between. In DNA form, the CDR3 reads TGCGCCAGCAGCCTGGCCCCCGGTCGGTTGAACACTGAAGCTTTCTTT. Its protein product is CASSLAPGRLNTEAFF.

This clonotype has a count of ten or more. The chain recombines TRBV29-1 with TRBJ2-2; a weak D match, TRBD1 (6 bases). V lost 4 bases to trimming and J lost 6 bases, with 9 bases between them. The CDR3 sequence is 12 residues long. Germline V lookup: CDR1 SQVTM, CDR2 ANQGSEA. DNA of the CDR3: TGCAGCGTTGGACAGGTCCCCGGGGAGCTGTTTTTT. Translated, it gives CSVGQVPGELFF.

This clonotype was found a few times. The J gene is TRBJ1-6, the V gene TRBV4-2, with TRBD1 matching 10 bases. The CDR3 is 18 amino acids. V was clipped by 0 bases and J by 4 bases; unmatched bases: 6. Germline CDR1 and CDR2: LGHNA and YNFKEQ. The CDR3 region has the DNA TGTGCCAGCAGCCAAGAGACGTGGACAGGGGGGTATAATTCACCCCTCCACTTT. It codes for CASSQETWTGGYNSPLHF.

The V and J genes are TRBV20-1 and TRBJ2-1, with TRBD1 identical over 11 bases. The closer fit of TRBJ2-7 to the DNA end suggests the J call may be wrong. Germline CDR1 reads DFQATT; CDR2 reads SNEGSKA (reference sequence). The CDR3 sequence is 18 residues long. DNA for the CDR3: TGCAGTGCTAGAGATCGGAGCTCCGGACAGGGGGCGACGGGAGAGCAGTACTTC. Residues: CSARDRSSGQGATGEQYF.

CDR3 sequence reads: CSASAGLAGAGQFF. CDR3 coding DNA: TGCAGTGCCTCCGCGGGACTAGCGGGAGCGGGCCAGTTCTTC. The chain joins TRBV20-1 to TRBJ2-1, with TRBD2 identical over 14 bases. From germline, CDR1 is DFQATT and CDR2 SNEGSKA (reference sequence). V shed 6 bases and J 13 bases; nucleotides not matched to a gene: 11. The CDR3 has 14 residues.

V and J are TRBV7-2 and TRBJ2-7; the D is unclear. The DNA end is more similar to TRBJ2-5, so the J call may be wrong. CDR1 and CDR2 from the germline V gene are SGHTA and FQGNSA. This CDR3 has 11 residues. The CDR3 spells CAIAARETQYF. The CDR3 DNA follows: TGTGCCATCGCGGCTCGGGAGACCCAGTACTTC.

This clonotype was detected a few times. V usage is TRBV5-5 and J usage is TRBJ2-5; 7 bases are a match to TRBD1. J was trimmed by 1 base and V by 4 bases; bases with no gene match: 10. This CDR3 spans 16 amino acids. Germline CDR1 reads SGHKS; CDR2 reads YYEKEE (reference sequence). CDR3 amino acids: CASSQDRVGPQETQYF. CDR3 sequence (DNA): TGTGCCAGCAGCCAAGACAGGGTGGGGCCCCAAGAGACCCAGTACTTC. Together with reference TRBV5-5 and TRBJ2-5, the CDR3 gives the full variable domain: DAGVTQSPTHLIKTRGQQVTLRCSPISGHKSVSWYQQVLGQGPQFIFQYYEKEERGRGNFPDRFSARQFPNYSSELNVNALLLGDSALYLCASSQDRVGPQETQYFGPGTRLLVL.

This clonotype was seen only once. The genes are TRBV7-7 and TRBJ2-2, with D possibly matching TRBD2 (5 bases). The V gene lost 5 bases and the J gene lost 4 bases, with 14 bases spanning the gap. The germline V gene has CDR1 SSHAT and CDR2 FNYEAQ (reference sequence). The CDR3 sequence is 15 residues long. CDR3 sequence (DNA): TGTGCCAGCAGCAAGACTACCTTGGGCACCGGGGAGCTGTTTTTT. It translates to CASSKTTLGTGELFF. The whole variable domain, remainder taken from reference TRBV7-7 and TRBJ2-2, is GAGVSQSPRYKVTKRGQDVTLRCDPISSHATLYWYQQALGQGPEFLTYFNYEAQPDKSGLPSDRFSAERPEGSISTLTIQRTEQRDSAMYRCASSKTTLGTGELFFGEGSRLTVL.

A few counts support this clonotype. The CDR3 is CATGTRQPYEQYF. The CDR3 coding sequence is TGTGCCACCGGGACGAGGCAGCCCTACGAGCAGTACTTC. The chain links TRBV24-1 to TRBJ2-7; D assignment may be TRBD1 or TRBD2 (5 bases each). The CDR3 sequence is 13 residues long. CDR1 and CDR2 (germline): KGHDR, SFDVKD. V was cut by 9 bases and J by 2 bases, with 13 bases left in between.

This chain connects TRBV3-1 to TRBJ1-1; D is unresolved. V lost 2 bases and J lost 3, with 7 bases in between. The CDR3 totals 13 residues. Germline V gives CDR1 LGHDT, CDR2 YNNKEL (reference sequence). CDR3 DNA sequence: TGTGCCAGCAGCCAATATGGGGACACTGAAGCTTTCTTT. It codes for CASSQYGDTEAFF.

J is TRBJ2-1 and V is TRBV29-1; 7 bases align to TRBD1. Per the germline V gene, CDR1 is SQVTM and CDR2 is ANQGSEA. V dropped 3 bases and J dropped 3; count of bases not matched to a gene: 8. This CDR3 contains 15 residues. Here the CDR3 DNA reads TGCAGCGTTGATTCTACAGGGGTGTTCTACAATGAGCAGTTCTTC. Amino acid sequence: CSVDSTGVFYNEQFF.

The V and J genes are TRBV7-2 and TRBJ2-2; 9 bases map to TRBD2. V lost 5 bases and J lost 0; bases outside the gene matches: 4. The CDR3 extends over 16 amino acids. Germline V lookup: CDR1 SGHTA, CDR2 FQGNSA. This chain's CDR3 is CASSALAGSNTGELFF. The CDR3 DNA is TGTGCCAGCAGCGCTCTAGCGGGGTCGAACACCGGGGAGCTGTTTTTT.

The rearrangement joins TRBV4-1 to TRBJ2-5; D is unclear. The J call is in doubt because the DNA end fits TRBJ2-1 better. The CDR3 is made up of 16 amino acids. Germline CDR1 is MGHRA and CDR2 is YSYEKL. In DNA, the CDR3 is TGCGCCAGCAGCACCGGTGAGGCGGCCCTTCAAGAGACCCAGTTCTTC. Translating gives CASSTGEAALQETQFF.

This clonotype was seen more than once but under ten times. The chain recombines TRBV5-1 with TRBJ2-4; TRBD2 agrees at 8 bases. The J call may be incorrect, as the DNA end agrees better with TRBJ2-7. This CDR3 has 14 amino acids. Germline V gives CDR1 SGHRS, CDR2 YFSETQ. CDR3 amino acids: CASSLGEREHEQYF. The CDR3 DNA sequence: TGCGCCAGCAGCTTGGGGGAGCGGGAGCACGAGCAGTACTTC.

The rearrangement uses TRBV28 and TRBJ2-5; the match to TRBD1 covers 9 bases. CDR3 size: 16 residues. Germline V gives CDR1 MDHEN, CDR2 SYDVKM. After removal of 3 bases from V and 5 bases from J, the junction contained 10 bases not matched to a gene. The CDR3, as DNA: TGTGCCAGCAGTTTTGGTGGACAGGGGAGTTTGGAGACCCAGTACTTC. It codes for CASSFGGQGSLETQYF. Drawing the rest from reference TRBV28 and TRBJ2-5, the complete variable domain is DVKVTQSSRYLVKRTGEKVFLECVQDMDHENMFWYRQDPGLGLRLIYFSYDVKMKEKGDIPEGYSVSREKKERFSLILESASTNQTSMYLCASSFGGQGSLETQYFGPGTRLLVL.

The CDR3 DNA reads as TGTGCCACCAGCAGAGATGGGCTAGCGGGGGAGCCAAACAATGAGCAGTTCTTC. Its translation: CATSRDGLAGEPNNEQFF. The chain couples TRBV15 to TRBJ2-1, with 10 nucleotides matching TRBD2. The germline gives CDR1 LNHNV, CDR2 YYDKDF (reference sequence). Losses at the gene ends were 0 bases for V and 5 bases for J; bases not matched to a gene: 10. The CDR3 is 18 residues long. Full variable domain (rest looked up from reference TRBV15 and TRBJ2-1): DAMVIQNPRYQVTQFGKPVTLSCSQTLNHNVMYWYQQKSSQAPKLLFHYYDKDFNNEADTPDNFQSRRPNTSFCFLDIRSPGLGDTAMYLCATSRDGLAGEPNNEQFFGPGTRLTVL.

This chain connects TRBV7-3 to TRBJ2-1; D is perhaps TRBD2 (7 bases). The germline V and J ends were trimmed by 8 bases and 5 bases, with 10 bases remaining between them. The CDR3 contains 12 residues. Germline values: CDR1 SGHTA, CDR2 FQGTGA. The CDR3 loop reads CASGRGDNEQFF. The CDR3 nucleotides are TGTGCCAGCGGGAGGGGGGACAATGAGCAGTTCTTC.

For this clonotype: Because the CDR3's place on the DNA is in doubt, the DNA is left out and the CDR3 is given as listed by TCRdb. The rearrangement joins TRBV29-1 to TRBJ2-1; the table gives TRBD2 as D, unverified against the DNA. Per the germline V gene, CDR1 is SQVTM and CDR2 is ANQGSEA. The CDR3 spans 12 amino acids, including both terminal residues. The CDR3 is CSVGEGSGREFF.

The genes are TRBV28 and TRBJ2-7, with 16 nucleotides matching TRBD2. Per germline, CDR1 MDHEN and CDR2 SYDVKM. V was clipped by 4 bases and J by 7 bases; unmatched bases: 13. The CDR3 totals 18 residues. CDR3 protein: CASSSGLAGGGNYNEQYF. CDR3 nucleotide sequence: TGTGCCAGCAGTTCGGGACTAGCGGGAGGGGGGAACTACAATGAGCAGTACTTC.

The chain recombines TRBV7-9 with TRBJ1-5; D is undetermined. V was pared by 5 bases and J by 7 bases, with 18 bases between. The germline CDR1 and CDR2 sequences are SEHNR and FQNEAQ (reference sequence). The CDR3 loop spans 15 amino acids. CDR3 protein: CASSTGTGMGQPQHF. As DNA, the CDR3 is TGTGCCAGCAGCACGGGCACGGGGATGGGACAGCCCCAGCATTTT.